Following are 25 T cell receptor beta chains from one sample sequenced in a study of blood T cell repertoires in COVID-19. TCRdb's table, derived via immunoSEQ multiplex PCR, lists solely in-frame clones and lacks some. The sample has about 400,000 clones, more than 75% seen once. Sequencing was done on a sample of peripheral blood. Receptors were obtained from a human donor in a cohort sampled during active COVID-19.

J is TRBJ2-7 and V is TRBV5-5; D call uncertain. Germline loops: CDR1 SGHKS, CDR2 YYEKEE (reference sequence). Trimming took 2 bases from V and 2 from J, leaving 5 bases between them. CDR3 length: 12 amino acids. The CDR3 is CASSFSAYEQYF. CDR3 nucleotide sequence: TGTGCCAGCAGCTTCTCAGCCTACGAGCAGTACTTC.

The chain joins TRBV15 to TRBJ2-1; D is perhaps TRBD1 (6 bases). V lost 8 bases and J 7 bases, leaving 18 bases between the germline ends. The CDR3 has 14 amino acids. In germline, CDR1 is LNHNV, CDR2 YYDKDF (reference sequence). CDR3 nucleotides: TGTGCCACCCGGACTCGTCAGGGGCGAAATGAGCAGTTCTTC. It yields the protein CATRTRQGRNEQFF. Combining the CDR3 with reference TRBV15 and TRBJ2-1 gives the whole variable domain DAMVIQNPRYQVTQFGKPVTLSCSQTLNHNVMYWYQQKSSQAPKLLFHYYDKDFNNEADTPDNFQSRRPNTSFCFLDIRSPGLGDTAMYLCATRTRQGRNEQFFGPGTRLTVL.

The V call is TRBV7-9, the J call TRBJ2-1; 8 positions agree with TRBD2. The CDR3 is 15 residues long. The V gene end was trimmed by 1 base and the J gene end by 3 bases; junction bases not matched to a gene: 2. Germline-derived CDR1 and CDR2 are SEHNR and FQNEAQ (reference sequence). The CDR3 DNA sequence: TGTGCCAGCAGCTTAGACGGGGGGGTCTACAATGAGCAGTTCTTC. Protein: CASSLDGGVYNEQFF.

The rearrangement uses TRBV24-1 and TRBJ1-5, with D possibly matching TRBD1 (6 bases). Germline CDR1 and CDR2: KGHDR and SFDVKD. The CDR3 extends over 16 amino acids. With 4 bases removed from V and 7 bases from J, the gap between germline ends came to 19 bases. CDR3 in DNA: TGTGCCACCAGTGACCTCCGTACAGGGAGAGTACAGCCCCAGCATTTT. Protein: CATSDLRTGRVQPQHF.

This clone showed up just once. The chain has TRBV5-1 and TRBJ2-7; 9 bases fit TRBD1. The CDR3 runs to 16 residues. Germline CDR1 reads SGHRS; CDR2 reads YFSETQ. V lost 0 bases, J lost 4 bases, and 8 bases stayed unmatched. The CDR3 region is CASSLGLGQGLYEQYF. Written as DNA, the CDR3 is TGCGCCAGCAGCTTGGGTTTGGGACAGGGATTATACGAGCAGTACTTC.

This clone showed up just a few times. The rearrangement joins TRBV7-9 to TRBJ2-7; 7 bases map to TRBD2. The CDR3 runs to 16 residues. Germline-derived CDR1 and CDR2 are SEHNR and FQNEAQ (reference sequence). V lost 6 bases to trimming and J lost 1 base; unmatched junction nucleotides: 12. The CDR3 nucleotides read TGTGCCAGCAGTTCGACCGCCGCGGGAGAGTCCTACGAGCAGTACTTC. Translated, it gives CASSSTAAGESYEQYF.

The J gene is TRBJ1-6, the V gene TRBV5-1, with 8 bases fitting TRBD1. The V gene end was trimmed by 1 base and the J gene end by 7 bases; junction bases not matched to a gene: 4. The CDR3 loop spans 15 amino acids. Germline V gene sequence: CDR1 SGHRS, CDR2 YFSETQ. CDR3 protein: CASSLFRDRNSPLHF. In nucleotides, the CDR3 is TGCGCCAGCAGCTTGTTTAGGGACAGGAATTCACCCCTCCACTTT.

The chain joins TRBV5-6 to TRBJ2-5; D not resolved. The germline V gene encodes CDR1 SGHDT and CDR2 YYEEEE. CDR3 size: 13 residues. The germline V and J ends were trimmed by 1 base and 2 bases, with 6 bases remaining between them. CDR3 in DNA: TGTGCCAGCAGCTTGAATCCACAAGAGACCCAGTACTTC. Encoded protein: CASSLNPQETQYF.

With regard to this clone: At one of its ends the junction is not consistent with the germline gene, which may arise from a read error. V gene TRBV29-1 combines with J gene TRBJ2-1; D is unclear. In germline, CDR1 is SQVTM, CDR2 ANQGSEA. CDR3 length: 10 residues. The CDR3 protein is CSVAENDNVF. CDR3 bases: TGCAGCGTTGCCGAAAACGACAACGTCTTC.

V is TRBV4-1 and J is TRBJ2-7; tentatively, D is TRBD1 (6 bases). CDR3 size: 16 residues. The germline gives CDR1 MGHRA, CDR2 YSYEKL. With 0 bases removed from V and 0 bases from J, the gap between germline ends came to 12 bases. The CDR3 DNA reads TGCGCCAGCAGCCAAGATCCAGGGGTCCCCTCCTACGAGCAGTACTTC. Its protein product is CASSQDPGVPSYEQYF.

The rearrangement joins TRBV5-6 to TRBJ1-2; 7 bases are shared with TRBD1. Losses at the gene ends were 4 bases for V and 6 bases for J; bases not matched to a gene: 6. This CDR3 is 13 amino acids long. Germline V CDR1 and CDR2: SGHDT, YYEEEE. The CDR3 here is CASSPQGRHGYTF. CDR3 in DNA: TGTGCCAGCAGCCCACAGGGGAGACATGGCTACACCTTC.

A few counts support this clone. CDR3 DNA: TGTGCCAGCAGTCACGGCGGGGCGGGAGGGAACACCGGGGAGCTGTTTTTT. The encoded protein is CASSHGGAGGNTGELFF. The chain employs TRBV6-6 and TRBJ2-2; TRBD2 matches at 8 bases. The junction had 9 bases not matched to a gene; V was cut back by 5 bases and J by 1 base. CDR1 is MNHNY and CDR2 is SVGAGI in the germline V gene (reference sequence). The length of the CDR3 is 17 residues.

This rearrangement joins TRBV10-3 to TRBJ2-4, with 11 bases aligning to TRBD2. This CDR3 has 20 amino acids. J lost 1 base, V lost 1 base, and 12 bases had no gene match. The germline V gene has CDR1 ENHRY and CDR2 SYGVKD. CDR3 nucleotide sequence: TGTGCCATCAGTGAGTACCTCGTAGCGGGAGGGCCTCGGGCCAAAAACATTCAGTACTTC. This sequence encodes CAISEYLVAGGPRAKNIQYF.

The chain recombines TRBV5-1 with TRBJ1-6; 7 bases line up with TRBD1. Germline loops: CDR1 SGHRS, CDR2 YFSETQ. The junction had 16 bases not matched to a gene; V was cut back by 4 bases and J by 9 bases. The CDR3 contains 17 residues. Here the CDR3 reads CASSEEFPGTVVSPLHF. Here the CDR3 DNA reads TGCGCCAGCAGCGAAGAATTTCCCGGGACAGTGGTTTCACCCCTCCACTTT.

This rearrangement joins TRBV6-6 to TRBJ2-7; 8 bases map to TRBD2. CDR1 is MNHNY, CDR2 SVGAGI, per germline (reference sequence). With V trimmed by 7 bases and J by 5 bases, 16 bases remained unmatched. There are 16 residues in the CDR3. In nucleotides, the CDR3 is TGTGCCAGCAATTTAAAGGGAGCGGGAGACGCCCACGAGCAGTACTTC. Amino acid sequence: CASNLKGAGDAHEQYF.

This chain uses TRBV5-4 with TRBJ2-5; TRBD1 aligns across 7 bases. Germline-derived CDR1 and CDR2 are SGHNT and YYREEE (reference sequence). V shed 3 bases and J 2 bases; nucleotides not matched to a gene: 10. CDR3 length: 16 residues. The CDR3 DNA reads as TGTGCCAGCAGCTCCTCCCTCGACAGGGTGCAAGAGACCCAGTACTTC. Translation gives CASSSSLDRVQETQYF.

The V and J genes are TRBV5-4 and TRBJ1-2; TRBD1 matches 9 bases. Germline CDR1 SGHNT, CDR2 YYREEE (reference sequence). This CDR3 has 14 amino acids. The trim removed 4 bases at V and 2 bases at J, leaving 3 bases unmatched. DNA of the CDR3: TGTGCCAGCAGCCGACAGGGGGAGAACTATGGCTACACCTTC. It specifies CASSRQGENYGYTF.

The chain is built from TRBV30 and TRBJ2-5; D is undetermined. This CDR3 has 14 residues. Per the germline V gene, CDR1 is GTSNPN and CDR2 is SVGIG (reference sequence). With 0 bases removed from V and 2 bases from J, the gap between germline ends came to 10 bases. In nucleotides, the CDR3 is TGTGCCTGGAGTGTTGCTGCGGCTCAAGAGACCCAGTACTTC. It translates to CAWSVAAAQETQYF.

The chain carries TRBV29-1 and TRBJ1-5; 10 bases line up with TRBD1. V trimming: 6 bases; J trimming: 7 bases; junction bases outside the gene matches: 6. The CDR3 runs 13 residues. Germline loops: CDR1 SQVTM, CDR2 ANQGSEA. The CDR3 region has the DNA TGCAGCGTGCGACAGGGGGCCGGGCAGCCCCAGCATTTT. This sequence encodes CSVRQGAGQPQHF.

V gene TRBV7-3 combines with J gene TRBJ2-1, with 8 bases that match TRBD1. The germline V gene has CDR1 SGHTA and CDR2 FQGTGA. Trimming cost V 5 bases and J 8 bases; bases outside gene matches: 5. The CDR3 runs 13 residues. The CDR3 is CASSPQTGDEQFF. For the CDR3, the DNA is TGTGCCAGCAGCCCCCAGACAGGGGATGAGCAGTTCTTC. Full variable domain (outside the CDR3, taken from reference TRBV7-3 and TRBJ2-1): GAGVSQTPSNKVTEKGKYVELRCDPISGHTALYWYRQSLGQGPEFLIYFQGTGAADDSGLPNDRFFAVRPEGSVSTLKIQRTERGDSAVYLCASSPQTGDEQFFGPGTRLTVL.

V and J are TRBV3-1 (or the pseudogene TRBV3-2) and TRBJ2-7, with D maybe TRBD1 (6 bases). Germline V CDR1 and CDR2: LGHDT, YNNKEL (reference sequence). V dropped 0 bases and J dropped 1 base, with 19 bases sitting between them. There are 18 residues in the CDR3. CDR3 in DNA: TGTGCCAGCAGCCAAGATGTCGGGTCAGGGGCGAATTCCTACGAGCAGTACTTC. Amino acid sequence: CASSQDVGSGANSYEQYF.

The sample holds a few counts of this clone. The chain is built from TRBV4-2 and TRBJ1-3; possible D gene TRBD1, 6 bases. The germline V gene encodes CDR1 LGHNA and CDR2 YNFKEQ. The germline V and J ends were trimmed by 1 base and 5 bases, with 12 bases remaining between them. The CDR3 extends over 15 amino acids. CDR3 in DNA: TGTGCCAGCAGCCAAGGAGGACAGACAAGAAACACCATATATTTT. Translating it yields CASSQGGQTRNTIYF.

The chain employs TRBV5-1 and TRBJ1-1, with D tentatively TRBD1 (6 bases). CDR1 and CDR2 from the germline V gene are SGHRS and YFSETQ. Trimming left V 0 bases short and J 3 bases short, with 18 bases between. The CDR3 has 17 amino acids. CDR3 coding DNA: TGCGCCAGCAGCTTGGGGTACAGGGATCCTTTGGACACTGAAGCTTTCTTT. Its translation: CASSLGYRDPLDTEAFF.

This clone was counted between two and nine times. The sample holds other DNA sequences that translate to the same CDR3. The chain employs TRBV5-1 and TRBJ1-2; the D is unclear. This CDR3 spans 14 amino acids. Per germline, CDR1 SGHRS and CDR2 YFSETQ. The germline V and J ends were trimmed by 0 bases and 2 bases, with 8 bases remaining between them. As DNA, the CDR3 is TGCGCCAGCAGCTTGGTTGGCGGGAACTATGGCTACACCTTC. Its protein product is CASSLVGGNYGYTF.

This clone was picked up one time. The V and J genes are TRBV7-9 and TRBJ2-5; 11 positions match TRBD2. Germline V gene lookup returns CDR1 SEHNR and CDR2 FQNEAQ (reference sequence). This CDR3 spans 14 amino acids. J gave up 3 bases and V 4 bases, and 1 base lay outside the gene matches. As DNA, the CDR3 is TGTGCCAGCAGCTCGACTAGCGGGGAAGAGACCCAGTACTTC. This gives the protein CASSSTSGEETQYF.